Listed below are T cell receptor beta chains from one sample, sequenced in a study of T cells in Graves' hyperthyroidism and ophthalmopathy. Using its own MiXCR run on the multiplex PCR reads, TCRdb lists one record per CDR3 protein. Of hundreds of thousands of distinct CDR3 sequences listed, around 16% were seen once; the top ten hold 7.7%. The specimen was blood. Receptors originate from a woman between 18 and 29 years old with Graves' hyperthyroidism. CDR3s include the opening cysteine and the closing phenylalanine or tryptophan. The D gene is left open where the match is weak. Size values are once, few and many counts, or a class for expanded clones, and some rows have none.

>.|few|TRBJ1-1|TRBV29-1
CSVEGWEGGTEAFF
TGCAGCGTTGAAGGGTGGGAGGGCGGCACTGAAGCTTTCTTT
>TRBD1|many|TRBJ1-2|TRBV19
CASSRDRGLSNYGYTF
TGTGCCAGTAGTCGGGACAGGGGCCTATCAAACTATGGCTACACCTTC
>TRBD1|many|TRBJ1-2|TRBV9
CASSAAGTDYGYTF
TGTGCCAGCAGCGCGGCCGGGACAGATTATGGCTACACCTTC
>.|many|TRBJ1-1|TRBV30
CAWMQGRVGAFF
TGTGCCTGGATGCAGGGTCGGGTAGGAGCTTTCTTT
>.|.|TRBJ1-4|TRBV24-1
CATSDLVSVTNEKLFF
TGTGCCACCAGTGATTTGGTTTCGGTTACTAATGAAAAACTGTTTTTT
>.|many|TRBJ2-1|TRBV5-1
CASTLYNEQFF
TGCGCCAGCACACTATACAATGAGCAGTTCTTC
>TRBD2|many|TRBJ2-7|TRBV13
CASSPGLAGGHHYEQYF
TGTGCCAGCAGCCCAGGACTAGCGGGGGGGCACCACTACGAGCAGTACTTC
>TRBD2|many|TRBJ2-7|TRBV27
CASSSTGLAPSYEQYF
TGTGCCAGCAGCTCGACCGGACTAGCCCCGTCCTACGAGCAGTACTTC
>.|many|TRBJ2-5|TRBV2
CASSEEQETQYF
TGTGCCAGCAGCGAAGAACAAGAGACCCAGTACTTC
>.|.|TRBJ2-6|TRBV10-3
CAISEVPGANVLTF
TGTGCCATCAGTGAAGTCCCTGGGGCCAACGTCCTGACTTTC
>TRBD1|many|TRBJ2-3|TRBV7-8
CASSYGTDPSTDTQYF
TGTGCCAGCAGCTATGGGACAGACCCTAGCACAGATACGCAGTATTTT
>.|many|TRBJ1-2|TRBV18
CASSPEKGGNYGYTF
TGTGCCAGCTCACCAGAGAAGGGGGGGAACTATGGCTACACCTTC
>TRBD1|few|TRBJ1-5|TRBV5-4
CASSRDSQGPQHF
TGTGCCAGCAGCCGGGACAGCCAAGGGCCCCAGCATTTT
>.|many|TRBJ1-6|TRBV12-3/TRBV12-4
CASSWQGGSPLHF
TGTGCCAGCAGTTGGCAGGGAGGATCACCCCTCCACTTT
>TRBD1|.|TRBJ1-2|TRBV19
CASRNRDSIYGYTF
TGTGCCAGTAGAAATCGGGACAGCATTTATGGCTACACCTTC
>.|many|TRBJ1-2|TRBV20-1
CSASRGGYGYTF
TGCAGTGCTTCACGAGGGGGCTATGGCTACACCTTC
>.|.|TRBJ1-1|TRBV27
CANSWTVNTEAFF
TGTGCCAACAGTTGGACAGTGAACACTGAAGCTTTCTTT
>TRBD1|.|TRBJ2-7|TRBV19
CASSTRQGSYEQYF
TGTGCCAGTAGCACCCGACAGGGGTCCTACGAGCAGTACTTC
>.|few|TRBJ1-4|TRBV20-1
CSAKRLEATNEKLFF
TGCAGTGCTAAGAGGCTAGAAGCAACTAATGAAAAACTGTTTTTT
>.|many|TRBJ2-5|TRBV15
CATSTYAGTAWGTQYF
TGTGCCACCAGCACTTATGCCGGGACCGCTTGGGGGACCCAGTACTTC
>TRBD2|.|TRBJ2-7|TRBV6-2/TRBV6-3
CASSGWGLAGGLYEQYF
TGTGCCAGCAGTGGTTGGGGACTAGCGGGGGGGCTGTACGAGCAGTACTTC
>.|many|TRBJ1-5|TRBV20-1
CSARVGGASQPQHF
TGCAGTGCTAGAGTAGGAGGGGCGAGTCAGCCCCAGCATTTT
>TRBD2|many|TRBJ2-3|TRBV3-1
CASSQNPPAGVRSSTDTQYF
TGTGCCAGCAGCCAAAACCCCCCAGCGGGGGTACGTTCCAGCACAGATACGCAGTATTTT
>TRBD2|many|TRBJ2-5|TRBV20-1
CSAQILAGLETQYF
TGCAGTGCCCAGATACTAGCGGGGTTAGAGACCCAGTACTTC
>.|.|TRBJ1-2|TRBV25-1
CASSIGLSGGYGYTF
TGTGCCAGCAGTATTGGCCTTTCCGGGGGCTATGGCTACACCTTC
>.|.|TRBJ2-6|TRBV20-1
CSAKGHSGSGANVLTF
TGCAGTGCTAAGGGGCACAGCGGCTCTGGGGCCAACGTCCTGACTTTC
>.|many|TRBJ2-5|TRBV20-1
CSHYGPGQETQYF
TGCAGTCACTATGGACCTGGCCAAGAGACCCAGTACTTC
>.|.|TRBJ2-2|TRBV12-3/TRBV12-4
CASSGLGENKNTGELFF
TGTGCCAGCAGTGGACTGGGGGAAAACAAGAACACCGGGGAGCTGTTTTTT
>.|many|TRBJ2-1|TRBV20-1
CSARAGPYNEQFF
TGCAGTGCTAGAGCGGGGCCATACAATGAGCAGTTCTTC
>.|many|TRBJ2-3|TRBV2
CASSAETRGADTQYF
TGTGCCAGCAGTGCGGAGACTAGGGGGGCAGATACGCAGTATTTT
>.|.|TRBJ2-5|TRBV10-3
CAINQGGVLQETQYF
TGTGCCATCAACCAAGGGGGGGTGTTACAAGAGACCCAGTACTTC
>TRBD2|many|TRBJ2-1|TRBV27
CASSPRGVAGVDEQFF
TGTGCCAGCAGTCCACGAGGGGTAGCGGGAGTTGATGAGCAGTTCTTC
>TRBD1|many|TRBJ2-7|TRBV2
CASTTGSSSYEQYF
TGTGCCAGCACGACAGGGTCCAGCTCCTACGAGCAGTACTTC
>.|many|TRBJ1-1|TRBV5-1
CASLRRPGDTEAFF
TGCGCCAGCTTGAGGAGGCCCGGGGACACTGAAGCTTTCTTT
>.|once|TRBJ2-2|TRBV12-3/TRBV12-4
CASSLGRATNTGELFF
TGTGCCAGCAGTTTAGGTAGGGCCACGAACACCGGGGAGCTGTTTTTT
>TRBD1|many|TRBJ2-5|TRBV5-1
CASSSWDSRGETQYF
TGCGCCAGCAGCTCCTGGGACAGTCGTGGGGAGACCCAGTACTTC
>.|.|TRBJ1-3|TRBV12-3/TRBV12-4
CASSKGGAVGSSGNTIYF
TGTGCCAGCAGCAAAGGTGGTGCGGTCGGCAGCTCTGGAAACACCATATATTTT
>.|many|TRBJ2-3|TRBV3-1
CASSGAGDTQYF
TGTGCCAGCAGCGGAGCGGGAGATACGCAGTATTTT
>TRBD2|many|TRBJ2-1|TRBV7-3
CASSLRALLAGGRDEQFF
TGTGCCAGCAGCTTAAGGGCCCTACTAGCGGGAGGGCGGGATGAGCAGTTCTTC
>.|.|TRBJ2-5|TRBV11-1
CASSSIGPTVEYF
TGTGCCAGCAGCTCTATCGGGCCAACAGTGGAGTACTTC
>.|many|TRBJ1-1|TRBV6-2/TRBV6-3
CASSYGIEGTEAFF
TGTGCCAGCAGTTACGGGATCGAGGGAACTGAAGCTTTCTTT
>TRBD2|many|TRBJ2-7|TRBV6-5
CASSYPSGVAGVPHEQYF
TGTGCCAGCAGTTACCCAAGTGGGGTAGCGGGAGTCCCCCACGAGCAGTACTTC
>.|many|TRBJ2-7|TRBV5-1
CASSPGSLYEQYF
TGCGCCAGCAGTCCAGGTTCCCTCTACGAGCAGTACTTC
>TRBD2|.|TRBJ2-6|TRBV9
CASSHSGGTALLGADVLTF
TGTGCCAGCAGTCATAGCGGGGGGACAGCCCTCTTGGGGGCCGACGTCCTGACTTTC
>TRBD2|many|TRBJ2-1|TRBV11-2
CASSLDPGRGGEQFF
TGTGCCAGCAGCTTAGACCCTGGGCGGGGGGGAGAGCAGTTCTTC
>TRBD1|many|TRBJ2-1|TRBV11-3
CASSLQGAGNEQFF
TGTGCCAGCAGCCTACAGGGGGCTGGGAATGAGCAGTTCTTC
>.|few|TRBJ2-6|TRBV19
CASTPRTPGANVLTF
TGTGCCAGTACCCCCCGGACGCCAGGGGCCAACGTCCTGACTTTC
>.|many|TRBJ2-4|TRBV3-1
CASSHGALSIQYF
TGTGCCAGCAGCCACGGGGCTCTGAGCATTCAGTACTTC
>TRBD1|many|TRBJ2-6|TRBV13
CASKQGAGGANVLTF
TGTGCCAGTAAACAGGGGGCTGGTGGGGCCAACGTCCTGACTTTC
>.|many|TRBJ2-3|TRBV24-1
CATSDPGRSDTQYF
TGTGCCACCAGTGATCCCGGGCGCTCGGATACGCAGTATTTT
>.|many|TRBJ1-1|TRBV20-1
CSARDRMNTEAFF
TGCAGTGCTAGAGATCGGATGAACACTGAAGCTTTCTTT
>TRBD2|many|TRBJ2-3|TRBV27
CASSLGRSSGTDTQYF
TGTGCCAGCAGTTTAGGGAGGTCTAGCGGAACAGATACGCAGTATTTT
>.|many|TRBJ2-1|TRBV20-1
CSAPTPGITGYNEQFF
TGCAGTGCTCCTACCCCCGGGATTACGGGGTACAATGAGCAGTTCTTC
>TRBD1|.|TRBJ1-2|TRBV7-9
CASSRLPSTGGGYGYTF
TGTGCCAGCAGCCGGCTTCCTTCAACAGGGGGCGGCTATGGCTACACCTTC